The 20 T cell receptor beta chains presented below share a single source sample, sequenced in a study of shared clonotypes between healthy human individuals. Some clones are missing from TCRdb's copy, which holds only in-frame ones; the method was immunoSEQ multiplex PCR. The table records approximately 2,000,000 clones, under 95% of them present only once. The sequenced sample consisted of naive CD4+ T cells from PBMCs. Subset reported: CD45RA+ positively selected. Source of these receptors: a young man in good health. Some clones in this sample may be carry-over from other donors' samples.

The chain joins TRBV19 to TRBJ1-3; possible D gene TRBD1, 5 bases. There are 18 residues in the CDR3. Germline lookup yields CDR1 LNHDA and CDR2 SQIVND (reference sequence). Trimming shortened V by 5 bases and J by 3 bases, and 23 bases separated the two germline ends. The CDR3: CASSPYGATGAFGNTIYF. The DNA for the CDR3 is TGTGCCAGTAGTCCTTACGGGGCCACAGGCGCTTTTGGAAACACCATATATTTT.

The gene calls are TRBV7-9 and TRBJ1-1; 8 nucleotides match TRBD1. Trimming removed 2 bases from V and 4 bases from J; junction bases left unmatched: 6. CDR3 length: 15 amino acids. The germline gives CDR1 SEHNR, CDR2 FQNEAQ (reference sequence). CDR3 sequence reads: CASSLQGAVTTEAFF. CDR3 coding DNA: TGTGCCAGCAGCTTACAGGGGGCGGTTACCACTGAAGCTTTCTTT.

The CDR3 spells CASSRGYVETQYF. The DNA of the CDR3 is TGTGCCAGCAGCCGGGGCTACGTGGAGACCCAGTACTTC. The J gene is TRBJ2-5, the V gene TRBV14, with D possibly being TRBD1 (5 bases). The germline CDR1 and CDR2 sequences are SGHDN and FVKESK. CDR3 length: 13 amino acids. The V end was cut by 4 bases, the J end by 5 bases, with 11 bases between.

The V call is TRBV29-1, the J call TRBJ2-7; TRBD1 or TRBD2 may be the D gene (5 bases each). In germline, CDR1 is SQVTM, CDR2 ANQGSEA. V was pared by 6 bases and J by 4 bases, with 16 bases between. The CDR3 contains 13 residues. The CDR3 spells CSVSGTTPYEQYF. DNA for the CDR3: TGCAGCGTGTCCGGGACCACGCCTTACGAGCAGTACTTC.

V is TRBV18 and J is TRBJ2-7; D might be TRBD2 (6 bases). CDR3 length equals 16 residues. Germline CDR1 is KGHSH and CDR2 is LQKENI. The V end lost 0 bases, the J end lost 0 bases, and 12 bases lay between the germline ends. For the CDR3, the DNA is TGTGCCAGCTCACCACCGAGTGGAGGGAGCTCCTACGAGCAGTACTTC. Its protein product is CASSPPSGGSSYEQYF.

V is TRBV7-3 and J is TRBJ2-2; D is ambiguous. The V gene lost 5 bases and the J gene lost 2 bases, with 15 bases spanning the gap. CDR3 size: 16 residues. Germline assignment: CDR1 SGHTA and CDR2 FQGTGA. The CDR3 sequence is CASSPDPPINTGELFF. The CDR3 DNA follows: TGTGCCAGCAGCCCGGATCCCCCCATAAACACCGGGGAGCTGTTTTTT.

V and J are TRBV7-9 and TRBJ1-6; 7 bases align to TRBD1. Germline V gene sequence: CDR1 SEHNR, CDR2 FQNEAQ (reference sequence). The CDR3 extends over 14 amino acids. J was trimmed by 15 bases and V by 8 bases; bases with no gene match: 16. The CDR3 region has the DNA TGTGCCAGCGGATGGACAGGTGCGTTTCCGGACCTCCACTTT. Its protein is CASGWTGAFPDLHF.

This chain joins TRBV6-5 and TRBJ1-1, with 9 bases identical to TRBD1. V lost 4 bases and J lost 0; bases outside the gene matches: 3. Looked up from germline, CDR1 is MNHEY and CDR2 is SVGAGI. The length of the CDR3 is 15 residues. Written as DNA, the CDR3 is TGTGCCAGCAGTTCCGGACAGGGGATGAACACTGAAGCTTTCTTT. Translating gives CASSSGQGMNTEAFF.

This clone was detected only a few times. The chain joins TRBV2 to TRBJ1-4, with a tentative D call TRBD1 (6 bases). Germline CDR1 reads SNHLY; CDR2 reads FYNNEI. The CDR3 runs 14 residues. Trimming stripped 4 bases from V and 8 bases from J, with 14 bases between. This CDR3 reads CASSGSRGGEKLFF. In DNA form, the CDR3 reads TGTGCCAGCAGTGGAAGCAGGGGTGGGGAAAAACTGTTTTTT.

Only a few counts were recorded for this clone. The chain links TRBV5-1 to TRBJ1-1; D may be TRBD1 (5 bases). The germline V gene has CDR1 SGHRS and CDR2 YFSETQ. The CDR3 totals 13 residues. Trimming shortened V by 0 bases and J by 11 bases, and 14 bases separated the two germline ends. CDR3 DNA sequence: TGCGCCAGCAGCTTGGAGGGTCAGGGAGCGGCTTTCTTT. This gives the protein CASSLEGQGAAFF. Supplemented by reference TRBV5-1 and TRBJ1-1, the full variable domain reads KAGVTQTPRYLIKTRGQQVTLSCSPISGHRSVSWYQQTPGQGLQFLFEYFSETQRNKGNFPGRFSGRQFSNSRSEMNVSTLELGDSALYLCASSLEGQGAAFFGQGTRLTVV.

This rearrangement joins TRBV10-3 to TRBJ2-2; tentatively, D is TRBD2 (7 bases). Trimming stripped 3 bases from V and 1 base from J, with 12 bases between. The CDR3 extends over 16 amino acids. Germline V gene sequence: CDR1 ENHRY, CDR2 SYGVKD. CDR3 bases: TGTGCCATCAGTGACCCGGGGGGCTGGAACACCGGGGAGCTGTTTTTT. Protein sequence: CAISDPGGWNTGELFF.

The count of this clone is one. This chain links TRBV27 with TRBJ2-7; no clear D gene. Germline-derived CDR1 and CDR2 are MNHEY and SMNVEV (reference sequence). V was shortened by 6 bases and J by 3 bases, with 12 bases between the two germline ends. The CDR3 loop spans 13 amino acids. CDR3 DNA sequence: TGTGCCAGCAGCCGCGTGGGCCACTACGAGCAGTACTTC. Its protein product is CASSRVGHYEQYF.

The chain carries TRBV7-3 and TRBJ1-1, with D unclear. V lost 2 bases and J 1 base, leaving 5 bases between the germline ends. Germline-derived CDR1 and CDR2 are SGHTA and FQGTGA. The CDR3 is 13 residues long. CDR3 coding DNA: TGTGCCAGCAGCTTACAGAAGAACACTGAAGCTTTCTTT. This encodes CASSLQKNTEAFF.

The J gene is TRBJ2-1, the V gene TRBV7-7; 8 bases fit TRBD2. Looked up from germline, CDR1 is SSHAT and CDR2 is FNYEAQ (reference sequence). Germline trimming cut 5 bases from V and 10 bases from J; bases unmatched to any gene: 13. The CDR3 contains 15 residues. DNA for the CDR3: TGTGCCAGCAGCCGGGGAACGGGGGGGCTGGGAGAGCAGTTCTTC. Amino acids: CASSRGTGGLGEQFF.

The chain couples TRBV5-1 to TRBJ2-3; 9 bases match TRBD2. The V gene end was trimmed by 4 bases and the J gene end by 1 base; junction bases not matched to a gene: 4. Germline V gene sequence: CDR1 SGHRS, CDR2 YFSETQ. The CDR3 contains 15 residues. Written as DNA, the CDR3 is TGCGCCAGCAGCCGCCAGCGGGAGGGCACAGATACGCAGTATTTT. Its translation: CASSRQREGTDTQYF. Drawing the rest from reference TRBV5-1 and TRBJ2-3, the complete variable domain is KAGVTQTPRYLIKTRGQQVTLSCSPISGHRSVSWYQQTPGQGLQFLFEYFSETQRNKGNFPGRFSGRQFSNSRSEMNVSTLELGDSALYLCASSRQREGTDTQYFGPGTRLTVL.

Turning to this clone: Other DNA sequences in the same sample also yield this CDR3. This chain joins TRBV5-1 and TRBJ2-5; 11 nucleotides line up with TRBD2. J gave up 5 bases and V 3 bases, and 6 bases lay outside the gene matches. The CDR3 has 15 amino acids. Germline V gives CDR1 SGHRS, CDR2 YFSETQ. The CDR3 region has the DNA TGCGCCAGCAGCTCGGGACTAGCGGCACAGGAGACCCAGTACTTC. This encodes CASSSGLAAQETQYF.

The chain carries TRBV28 and TRBJ1-5; 8 nucleotides agree with TRBD1. This CDR3 is 17 amino acids long. Germline V gene lookup returns CDR1 MDHEN and CDR2 SYDVKM. V dropped 6 bases and J dropped 7; count of bases not matched to a gene: 17. The CDR3 DNA reads as TGTGCCAGCAGCCCCTTCGGACGGACAGGGAGGCACCAGCCCCAGCATTTT. It codes for CASSPFGRTGRHQPQHF.

The V call is TRBV6-4, the J call TRBJ2-7, with D maybe TRBD1 (6 bases). V lost 4 bases and J lost 2, with 15 bases in between. The CDR3 covers 15 residues. Germline-derived CDR1 and CDR2 are MRHNA and SNTAGT. The CDR3 sequence: CASSGPLGGTYEQYF. DNA for the CDR3: TGTGCCAGCAGTGGCCCCCTAGGGGGTACCTACGAGCAGTACTTC.

This chain uses TRBV6-5 with TRBJ2-3; D is ambiguous. The CDR3 loop spans 13 amino acids. V lost 0 bases and J 5 bases, leaving 6 bases between the germline ends. Looked up from germline, CDR1 is MNHEY and CDR2 is SVGAGI. CDR3 sequence: CASSYSPQDTQYF. As DNA, the CDR3 is TGTGCCAGCAGTTACTCTCCCCAAGATACGCAGTATTTT.

To note about this clone: Other DNA sequences in the same sample also yield this CDR3. CDR3 DNA sequence: TGCAGTGCTAGAGGGACTGAGCAGTTCTTC. Its protein product is CSARGTEQFF. This chain joins TRBV20-1 and TRBJ2-1; D is unresolved. The CDR3 covers 10 residues. V lost 1 base, J lost 9 bases, and 4 bases lay in between. Germline CDR1 DFQATT, CDR2 SNEGSKA (reference sequence).